This TCR beta chain is from a study of graft-versus-host responses after intestinal transplantation. The CDR3 covers 14 residues. Germline CDR1 reads MNHEY; CDR2 reads SVGAGI. V was trimmed by 0 bases and J by 6 bases, leaving 12 bases between them. Sequencing used immunoSEQ multiplex PCR; TCRdb keeps in-frame clones, though not all of them. The sample lists around 100,000 clones, approximately 90% occurring once. About this clone: As yet, its antigen is unknown.

This chain joins TRBV6-5 and TRBJ2-7; D possibly matches TRBD1 or TRBD2 (7 bases each). This clonotype was obtained from a human donor who was the organ donor for an intestinal transplant. The specimen was unstimulated CD4+ T cells sorted from spleen or lymph node cells, collected before transplant. The CDR3, as DNA: TGTGCCAGCAGTTACTCCCCAGGGGGGGGCGAGCAGTACTTC. It translates to CASSYSPGGGEQYF.